This T cell receptor beta chain originates from a study of molecular identifiers for immune sequencing clone quantification. The use of previously described methods and listed TCR primers produced the bulk TCR libraries. TCRdb reprocessed the PCR reads with MiXCR, giving one entry per CDR3 protein. The data show about 510,000 distinct CDR3 sequences, over 20% seen once. This clonotype came up many times. The receptor's source is a human donor in good health. Some libraries in this study had Jurkat cell RNA spiked in. Sequenced input: naive CD8+ T cells from blood, with Jurkat cell RNA spiked in. As to subset: FACS-sorted CD8+CD4-CCR7+CD45RA+ naive T cells.

The CDR3 spells CASSPQGSSPRLQPQHF. The CDR3, as DNA: TGTGCCAGCAGCCCACAGGGTTCATCTCCTCGTTTGCAGCCCCAGCATTTT. The rearrangement uses TRBV6-5 and TRBJ1-5; TRBD1 might be the D (6 bases). The CDR3 has 17 residues. Germline CDR1 reads MNHEY; CDR2 reads SVGAGI. Trimming removed 6 bases from V and 7 bases from J, with 25 bases in between.